This TCR beta chain was obtained from a study of spatial heterogeneity in lung cancer. Looking at the study overall: Unique TCR and UMI combinations averaged more than ten appearances each in raw reads. Study-wide findings and caveats: Blood contained ubiquitous expanded tumor TCRs more at resection than at follow-up.

MiXCR, applied by TCRdb to the 5' RACE reads, yields one record per CDR3 protein. The table records around 87,000 distinct CDR3 sequences, 12% of them present only once. Time point noted: sample taken at primary tumor resection. Sequencing covered unsorted whole RNA taken from tumor, nontumor lung or frozen PBMC. Germline assignment: CDR1 SEHNR and CDR2 FQNEAQ (reference sequence). CDR3 length: 14 residues. Trimming stripped 1 base from V and 6 bases from J, with 10 bases between. This clonotype showed up just a few times. Its antigen is not identified. The source was PBMCs, collected at surgery. This TCR was sampled from a male donor with early-stage non-small cell lung cancer. The rearrangement uses TRBV7-9 and TRBJ2-1, with a weak D call TRBD1 (6 bases). The chain's CDR3 is CASSLGGQGNEQFF. The CDR3 nucleotides read TGTGCCAGCAGCTTAGGGGGGCAGGGCAATGAGCAGTTCTTC.